A single sample gave rise to the 26 T cell receptor beta chains below, sequenced in a study of blood T cell repertoires in COVID-19 (dated by TCRdb to the early 2020s). Library creation used the immunoSEQ multiplex PCR assay. Sourced from immuneACCESS, this table was stored by TCRdb with only in-frame sequences that have V and J called. A share of the clones is absent; for the studies checked, an unresolved V gene accounts for under half, and the remainder has no known explanation. The sample table shows about 39,000 clones, and 87% are seen once. Together, the top ten hold less than 25% of the sample. Source material: peripheral blood. The receptors stem from a man between 45 and 60 years old with active or convalescent COVID-19.

This clone was detected only once. The junction and the germline gene differ at one end; a read error may be behind it. The chain is built from TRBV6-5 and TRBJ1-2, with D possibly matching TRBD1 (6 bases). The CDR3 sequence is 13 residues long. Germline lookup yields CDR1 MNHEY and CDR2 SVGAGI. The CDR3 DNA is TGTGCCAGCAGTAACTCCAGGGGCTATGGCTACACCTTC. This gives the protein CASSNSRGYGYTF.

The chain links TRBV5-6 to TRBJ2-3; the D gene is possibly TRBD1 (5 bases). CDR1 and CDR2 (germline): SGHDT, YYEEEE. Trimming pared 0 bases from V and 4 bases from J, leaving 15 bases between. The CDR3 is 16 amino acids. The DNA of the CDR3 is TGTGCCAGCAGCTTGGCTTTTGCAGGGCTGGCAGATACGCAGTATTTT. Encoded protein: CASSLAFAGLADTQYF.

This clone was counted a single time. The V and J genes are TRBV19 and TRBJ1-4; TRBD1 agrees at 7 bases. The CDR3 is 15 residues long. The V gene end was trimmed by 3 bases and the J gene end by 3 bases; junction bases not matched to a gene: 4. CDR1 is LNHDA and CDR2 is SQIVND in the germline V gene (reference sequence). The CDR3 here is CASSIAGTANEKLFF. The CDR3 nucleotides are TGTGCCAGTAGTATTGCTGGGACAGCTAATGAAAAACTGTTTTTT.

This rearrangement joins TRBV5-1 to TRBJ1-2; TRBD1 matches at 9 bases. From germline, CDR1 is SGHRS and CDR2 YFSETQ. This CDR3 has 13 residues. Trimming cost V 5 bases and J 4 bases; bases outside gene matches: 3. Here the CDR3 DNA reads TGCGCCAGCAGAGCGGACAGGGGCTATGGCTACACCTTC. Its protein product is CASRADRGYGYTF.

This rearrangement joins TRBV19 to TRBJ1-1; 8 bases fit TRBD1. J lost 4 bases, V lost 1 base, and 2 bases had no gene match. The CDR3 is made up of 14 amino acids. Germline V gene data show CDR1 as LNHDA and CDR2 as SQIVND (reference sequence). The CDR3 is CASSIARGPTEAFF. The CDR3 nucleotides are TGTGCCAGTAGTATAGCCAGGGGGCCCACTGAAGCTTTCTTT.

The rearrangement links TRBV9 to TRBJ1-6; D is ambiguous. The germline CDR1 and CDR2 sequences are SGDLS and YYNGEE. With 0 bases removed from V and 7 bases from J, the gap between germline ends came to 11 bases. There are 15 residues in the CDR3. The CDR3 nucleotides read TGTGCCAGCAGCGTAGACCAGGCTTGGAATTCACCCCTCCACTTT. Its protein is CASSVDQAWNSPLHF.

The sample holds a few counts of this clone. The chain combines TRBV6-6 with TRBJ1-5, with 7 nucleotides matching TRBD1. Germline V gene sequence: CDR1 MNHNY, CDR2 SVGAGI (reference sequence). Unmatched junction bases numbered 1, after V lost 6 bases and J lost 2 bases. The length of the CDR3 is 13 residues. The CDR3 sequence: CASRRGRNQPQHF. CDR3 DNA sequence: TGTGCCAGCAGGAGGGGGCGCAATCAGCCCCAGCATTTT.

V and J are TRBV28 and TRBJ1-4; D gene uncertain. V was clipped by 5 bases and J by 9 bases, with 13 bases between them. The CDR3 contains 13 residues. Germline V gene data show CDR1 as MDHEN and CDR2 as SYDVKM. The CDR3 loop is CASSLPRGQKLFF. The CDR3 DNA reads TGTGCCAGCAGTCTCCCGCGTGGGCAAAAACTGTTTTTT. The variable domain in full, with the rest retrieved from reference TRBV28 and TRBJ1-4, is DVKVTQSSRYLVKRTGEKVFLECVQDMDHENMFWYRQDPGLGLRLIYFSYDVKMKEKGDIPEGYSVSREKKERFSLILESASTNQTSMYLCASSLPRGQKLFFGSGTQLSVL.

This clone was seen a few times. The chain couples TRBV6-5 to TRBJ1-5; D is unresolved. In germline, CDR1 is MNHEY, CDR2 SVGAGI. This CDR3 comprises 15 residues. V was trimmed by 6 bases and J by 0 bases, leaving 12 bases between them. CDR3 nucleotide sequence: TGTGCCAGCAGCCTCCCGGGAAATAGCAATCAGCCCCAGCATTTT. This sequence encodes CASSLPGNSNQPQHF.

V usage is TRBV27 and J usage is TRBJ2-5; 8 bases map to TRBD1. The CDR3 has 16 residues. Germline assignment: CDR1 MNHEY and CDR2 SMNVEV (reference sequence). V lost 4 bases and J lost 4; bases outside the gene matches: 11. CDR3 amino acids: CASSSVGLTGAETQYF. CDR3 in DNA: TGTGCCAGCAGTTCCGTGGGACTGACAGGGGCAGAGACCCAGTACTTC.

This clone was observed once. This chain connects TRBV19 to TRBJ2-5; tentatively, D is TRBD1 (5 bases). There are 21 residues in the CDR3. Germline-derived CDR1 and CDR2 are LNHDA and SQIVND (reference sequence). The V end lost 3 bases, the J end lost 5 bases, and 34 bases lay between the germline ends. In DNA, the CDR3 is TGTGCCAGTAGTATTTGTTTTAAAGTAGGGCAGGGAAAGTTAGGGCGGGAGACCCAGTACTTC. Translating gives CASSICFKVGQGKLGRETQYF. Full variable domain (remainder filled in from reference TRBV19 and TRBJ2-5): DGGITQSPKYLFRKEGQNVTLSCEQNLNHDAMYWYRQDPGQGLRLIYYSQIVNDFQKGDIAEGYSVSREKKESFPLTVTSAQKNPTAFYLCASSICFKVGQGKLGRETQYFGPGTRLLVL.

J is TRBJ1-1 and V is TRBV11-3; 9 bases are a match to TRBD1. This CDR3 is 14 amino acids long. J gave up 3 bases and V 2 bases, and 1 base lay outside the gene matches. Germline values: CDR1 SGHNT, CDR2 YENEEA. CDR3 sequence (DNA): TGTGCCAGCAGCTTAACAGGGGGCTACACTGAAGCTTTCTTT. Its translation is CASSLTGGYTEAFF.

V usage is TRBV6-5 and J usage is TRBJ2-7, with a possible D match to TRBD1 (6 bases). The CDR3 length is 12 residues. Trimming removed 0 bases at V and 7 bases at J, with 7 bases between. Germline V gene sequence: CDR1 MNHEY, CDR2 SVGAGI. The CDR3 sequence: CASSYSGGEQYF. For the CDR3, the DNA is TGTGCCAGCAGTTACTCAGGGGGAGAGCAGTACTTC.

The gene calls are TRBV3-1 (or the pseudogene TRBV3-2) and TRBJ2-5; D remains ambiguous. Trimming left V 1 base short and J 0 bases short, with 6 bases between. Germline V gives CDR1 LGHDT, CDR2 YNNKEL (reference sequence). The CDR3 consists of 14 residues. CDR3 residues: CASSQVPYQETQYF. In nucleotides, the CDR3 is TGTGCCAGCAGCCAAGTTCCGTACCAAGAGACCCAGTACTTC.

The chain links TRBV5-1 to TRBJ2-5; 7 bases match TRBD2. This CDR3 spans 15 amino acids. Looked up from germline, CDR1 is SGHRS and CDR2 is YFSETQ. The V segment lost 3 bases and the J segment 4 bases; nucleotides outside the gene matches: 9. CDR3 coding DNA: TGCGCCAGCAGCTCCGGGACCCCGGGAGGAGAGACCCAGTACTTC. The encoded protein is CASSSGTPGGETQYF.

The chain employs TRBV3-1 (or the pseudogene TRBV3-2) and TRBJ2-7, with 11 bases fitting TRBD2. Germline V gene data show CDR1 as LGHDT and CDR2 as YNNKEL (reference sequence). This CDR3 region has 20 residues. V shed 0 bases, J shed 4 bases, and the junction held 17 bases outside the gene matches. CDR3 nucleotides: TGTGCCAGCAGCCAAGAGTACGTGACTAGCGGGACCGGAGGGTGGTACGAGCAGTACTTC. Translation: CASSQEYVTSGTGGWYEQYF.

The chain recombines TRBV9 with TRBJ2-1, with a weak D call TRBD2 (5 bases). The CDR3 has 11 residues. Trimming took off 2 bases at V and 9 bases at J, with 6 bases between the two ends. Germline CDR1 and CDR2: SGDLS and YYNGEE. CDR3 nucleotides: TGTGCCAGCAGCGTCGAGGGTGAGCAGTTCTTC. Translation gives CASSVEGEQFF.

Only one count was recorded for this clone. The chain couples TRBV3-1 (or the pseudogene TRBV3-2) to TRBJ2-7, with D hard to call. The CDR3 covers 11 residues. Germline V CDR1 and CDR2: LGHDT, YNNKEL (reference sequence). Trimming took 3 bases from V and 4 from J, leaving 4 bases between them. The CDR3 is CASSQQYEQYF. The DNA of the CDR3 is TGTGCCAGCAGCCAGCAGTACGAGCAGTACTTC.

DNA for the CDR3: TGTGCCAGCAGCCGGGGCCGGAACTACTTCAATCAGCCCCAGCATTTT. This gives the protein CASSRGRNYFNQPQHF. The gene calls are TRBV3-1 (or the pseudogene TRBV3-2) and TRBJ1-5, with D maybe TRBD1 (5 bases). CDR3 length: 16 residues. Trimming left V 4 bases short and J 3 bases short, with 16 bases between. The germline V gene has CDR1 LGHDT and CDR2 YNNKEL (reference sequence).

This chain uses TRBV10-3 with TRBJ1-5; possible D gene TRBD1, 6 bases. CDR1 ENHRY and CDR2 SYGVKD come from the germline V gene. Trimming shortened V by 0 bases and J by 5 bases, and 11 bases separated the two germline ends. The CDR3 runs to 15 residues. CDR3: CAISESPGAHQPQHF. As DNA, the CDR3 is TGTGCCATCAGTGAGTCGCCAGGGGCCCATCAGCCCCAGCATTTT.

The V call is TRBV3-1 (or the pseudogene TRBV3-2), the J call TRBJ2-1, with 9 bases fitting TRBD1. CDR3 size: 15 residues. Per germline, CDR1 LGHDT and CDR2 YNNKEL (reference sequence). V trimming: 4 bases; J trimming: 4 bases; junction bases outside the gene matches: 5. CDR3 residues: CASSRSGTGYNEQFF. CDR3 sequence (DNA): TGTGCCAGCAGCCGATCCGGGACAGGGTACAATGAGCAGTTCTTC.

V and J are TRBV28 and TRBJ1-4; D might be TRBD1 (5 bases). Trimming removed 3 bases from V and 10 bases from J, with 12 bases in between. The CDR3 is made up of 13 amino acids. Germline V gives CDR1 MDHEN, CDR2 SYDVKM. The CDR3 DNA is TGTGCCAGCAGTTTCGACAGCAGGAGAAAACTGTTTTTT. Translation: CASSFDSRRKLFF.

The chain uses TRBV27 and TRBJ2-7; 11 nucleotides agree with TRBD2. V shed 6 bases, J shed 1 base, and the junction held 8 bases outside the gene matches. The CDR3 is 16 amino acids. Germline V lookup: CDR1 MNHEY, CDR2 SMNVEV (reference sequence). The CDR3, as DNA: TGTGCCAGCAGGAGATTCGGGACTAGCGGTTCCTACGAGCAGTACTTC. Protein sequence: CASRRFGTSGSYEQYF.

The chain joins TRBV5-1 to TRBJ2-5, with D possibly being TRBD2 (5 bases). The CDR3 is 10 residues long. V was pared by 7 bases and J by 5 bases, with 6 bases between. Per germline, CDR1 SGHRS and CDR2 YFSETQ. The CDR3, as DNA: TGCGCCAGCCGCGGGGAGACCCAGTACTTC. Its protein is CASRGETQYF.

The DNA for the CDR3 is TGTGCCAGCAGCATGGGACAGGGCTATGGCTACACCTTC. The encoded protein is CASSMGQGYGYTF. The chain carries TRBV7-9 and TRBJ1-2; 9 nucleotides agree with TRBD1. Germline-derived CDR1 and CDR2 are SEHNR and FQNEAQ (reference sequence). The junction had 2 bases not matched to a gene; V was cut back by 5 bases and J by 4 bases. CDR3 length equals 13 residues.

The chain carries TRBV6-6 and TRBJ2-7; the match to TRBD1 covers 7 bases. J was trimmed by 4 bases and V by 5 bases; bases with no gene match: 8. This CDR3 contains 14 residues. Germline CDR1 reads MNHNY; CDR2 reads SVGAGI (reference sequence). CDR3 region: CASSADGTEYEQYV. The CDR3 DNA reads as TGTGCCAGCAGTGCCGACGGGACAGAGTACGAGCAGTACGTC.